This TCR beta chain was retrieved from a study of long-term antiretroviral therapy in people with HIV. The CDR3 extends over 14 amino acids. J was trimmed by 5 bases and V by 6 bases; bases with no gene match: 13. CDR1 GTSNPN and CDR2 SVGIG come from the germline V gene (reference sequence). In the case of this clone: Its antigen remains unknown.

An immunoSEQ assay, version v3.0, was performed at survey level. TCRdb's table, derived via immunoSEQ multiplex PCR, lists solely in-frame clones and lacks some. The table shows more than 20,000 clones, with around 81% occurring only once. Notes on the study in general: Versus controls, repertoires in people with HIV had narrower CDR3 length ranges.

The sequencing here drew on unsorted PBMCs, taken at the start of antiretroviral therapy, before treatment. The chain has TRBV30 and TRBJ2-7; 7 bases agree with TRBD1. The sequence was obtained from a woman aged 18-30 years with HIV. Written as DNA, the CDR3 is TGTGCCTGCCTCGGTCGGGACAGTAACCACGAGCAGTACTTC. Its protein is CACLGRDSNHEQYF. Supplemented by reference TRBV30 and TRBJ2-7, the full variable domain reads SQTIHQWPATLVQPVGSPLSLECTVEGTSNPNLYWYRQAAGRGLQLLFYSVGIGQISSEVPQNLSASRPQDRQFILSSKKLLLSDSGFYLCACLGRDSNHEQYFGPGTRLTVT.